The 26 T cell receptor beta chains below all came from one sample that was sequenced in a study of cytomegalovirus exposure and HLA in healthy donors. Both 60 Vbeta primers and 13 Jbeta primers went into the PCR. Assay: immunoSEQ multiplex PCR; the TCRdb copy retains only in-frame clones and omits some. The repertoire includes 110,000 or so clones, roughly four fifths of them detected once, and about 15% sits in the top ten. Sequencing was done on a sample of PBMCs. These receptors all stem from a man in his fifties or sixties in good health and CMV-seropositive.

The J gene is TRBJ1-4, the V gene TRBV5-6, with D unclear. The CDR3 has 13 amino acids. The germline gives CDR1 SGHDT, CDR2 YYEEEE. V was shortened by 0 bases and J by 5 bases, with 5 bases between the two germline ends. CDR3 bases: TGTGCCAGCAGCTTGGACCTAAATGAAAAACTGTTTTTT. Residues: CASSLDLNEKLFF.

This chain joins TRBV10-3 and TRBJ2-5, with 12 bases that match TRBD1. CDR3 length: 15 amino acids. Germline trimming cut 7 bases from V and 4 bases from J; bases unmatched to any gene: 7. The germline CDR1 and CDR2 sequences are ENHRY and SYGVKD. DNA of the CDR3: TGTGCCATCAAATCCGGGACAGGGGGCTTAGAGACCCAGTACTTC. This encodes CAIKSGTGGLETQYF.

The rearrangement uses TRBV5-1 and TRBJ2-1; 13 bases line up with TRBD2. Looked up from germline, CDR1 is SGHRS and CDR2 is YFSETQ. The J segment lost 7 bases and the V segment lost 0 bases, leaving 4 bases of the junction unmatched. The CDR3 is 16 amino acids. The CDR3 region has the DNA TGCGCCAGCAGCTTGGTACTAGCGGGAGGGAGGAATGAGCAGTTCTTC. Its translation is CASSLVLAGGRNEQFF.

The chain carries TRBV10-2 and TRBJ1-5; tentatively, D is TRBD1 (5 bases). V lost 9 bases to trimming and J lost 6 bases, with 15 bases between them. The CDR3 runs to 13 residues. Looked up from germline, CDR1 is WSHSY and CDR2 is SAAADI. The CDR3 protein is CASAAAGGQPQHF. CDR3 in DNA: TGCGCCAGTGCGGCAGCCGGGGGTCAGCCCCAGCATTTT.

This chain links TRBV27 with TRBJ2-1; 10 bases agree with TRBD1. Germline V gene data show CDR1 as MNHEY and CDR2 as SMNVEV (reference sequence). CDR3 length: 18 amino acids. V trimming: 3 bases; J trimming: 8 bases; junction bases outside the gene matches: 16. CDR3 nucleotide sequence: TGTGCCAGCAGTTTTCAATGGACAAGGCGGGACAGGGGTTATGAGCAGTTCTTC. Protein product: CASSFQWTRRDRGYEQFF.

CDR3 region: CASSGASGGYNEQFF. In DNA, the CDR3 is TGCGCCAGCAGCGGGGCTAGCGGGGGTTACAATGAGCAGTTCTTC. This chain joins TRBV5-1 and TRBJ2-1; 10 bases fit TRBD2. Germline assignment: CDR1 SGHRS and CDR2 YFSETQ. With V trimmed by 4 bases and J by 4 bases, 5 bases remained unmatched. This CDR3 has 15 amino acids.

The rearrangement joins TRBV5-4 to TRBJ2-7; tentatively, D is TRBD1 (7 bases). Deletions cut 4 bases from V and 0 bases from J, with 14 bases between. Germline assignment: CDR1 SGHNT and CDR2 YYREEE (reference sequence). This CDR3 comprises 15 residues. The CDR3 coding sequence is TGTGCCAGCAGCCGTTCAGGGGGGCGCTCCTACGAGCAGTACTTC. Its translation: CASSRSGGRSYEQYF.

The chain links TRBV6-5 to TRBJ1-2, with 10 bases fitting TRBD1. Germline loops: CDR1 MNHEY, CDR2 SVGAGI. The CDR3 totals 16 residues. V was pared by 0 bases and J by 8 bases, with 9 bases of the junction left unmatched. This CDR3 reads CASSYSSKGTGVGYTF. DNA of the CDR3: TGTGCCAGCAGTTACTCGAGTAAGGGGACAGGGGTCGGCTACACCTTC.

The sample holds a few counts of this clone. The chain joins TRBV12-5 to TRBJ2-4; 7 bases map to TRBD2. This CDR3 region has 14 residues. Germline trimming cut 4 bases from V and 7 bases from J; bases unmatched to any gene: 7. Germline lookup yields CDR1 LGHNT and CDR2 FRNRAP. The CDR3 sequence is CASGSRLGGNIQYF. DNA of the CDR3: TGTGCTAGTGGTTCACGACTGGGAGGGAACATTCAGTACTTC.

CDR3 loop: CASSPEGGPISPLHF. The CDR3 DNA reads TGTGCCAGCAGCCCCGAAGGGGGTCCTATTTCACCCCTCCACTTT. The V call is TRBV9, the J call TRBJ1-6, with D possibly being TRBD1 (6 bases). The CDR3 is 15 amino acids. The V end was cut by 4 bases, the J end by 9 bases, with 17 bases between. Germline V gene lookup returns CDR1 SGDLS and CDR2 YYNGEE.

This clone has just one count. V gene TRBV4-3 combines with J gene TRBJ2-7; 8 bases fit TRBD2. V lost 0 bases to trimming and J lost 1 base; unmatched junction nucleotides: 5. CDR1 and CDR2 (germline): LGHNA, YSLEER. The CDR3 contains 16 residues. The DNA for the CDR3 is TGCGCCAGCAGCCAAGAGATAACTAGCGGATCCTACGAGCAGTACTTC. Amino acid sequence: CASSQEITSGSYEQYF.

V and J are TRBV14 and TRBJ2-1; D is unresolved. Germline V gene data show CDR1 as SGHDN and CDR2 as FVKESK. Trimming removed 3 bases from V and 0 bases from J, with 12 bases in between. The CDR3 runs 16 residues. CDR3 sequence reads: CASSHGSWSSYNEQFF. The CDR3 DNA follows: TGTGCCAGCAGCCACGGTAGCTGGAGCTCCTACAATGAGCAGTTCTTC.

V and J are TRBV6-1 and TRBJ1-1; D is undetermined. V lost 5 bases to trimming and J lost 3 bases, with 7 bases between them. CDR1 MNHNS and CDR2 SASEGT come from the germline V gene. This CDR3 has 12 amino acids. The CDR3 loop reads CASSQRDTEAFF. CDR3 DNA sequence: TGTGCCAGCAGTCAGAGGGACACTGAAGCTTTCTTT.

The rearrangement links TRBV11-3 to TRBJ2-1; no firm D call. Germline V gene data show CDR1 as SGHNT and CDR2 as YENEEA. The V end was cut by 2 bases, the J end by 0 bases, with 5 bases between. This CDR3 is 14 amino acids long. The CDR3 loop is CASSLFSSYNEQFF. CDR3 DNA sequence: TGTGCCAGCAGCTTATTTAGCTCCTACAATGAGCAGTTCTTC.

This clone was detected once. The chain carries TRBV9 and TRBJ1-1; D is unresolved. Trimming took 4 bases from V and 1 from J, leaving 5 bases between them. Germline CDR1 SGDLS, CDR2 YYNGEE. This CDR3 comprises 12 residues. The CDR3 spells CASSTENTEAFF. The CDR3 region has the DNA TGTGCCAGCAGCACAGAGAACACTGAAGCTTTCTTT. Combining the CDR3 with reference TRBV9 and TRBJ1-1 gives the whole variable domain DSGVTQTPKHLITATGQRVTLRCSPRSGDLSVYWYQQSLDQGLQFLIQYYNGEERAKGNILERFSAQQFPDLHSELNLSSLELGDSALYFCASSTENTEAFFGQGTRLTVV.

The J gene is TRBJ1-3, the V gene TRBV10-3, with TRBD1 matching 8 bases. Germline lookup yields CDR1 ENHRY and CDR2 SYGVKD. The V gene end was trimmed by 3 bases and the J gene end by 2 bases; junction bases not matched to a gene: 3. The CDR3 loop spans 15 amino acids. CDR3 sequence: CAISDLTGAGNTIYF. The CDR3 bases are TGTGCCATCAGTGATCTGACAGGGGCTGGAAACACCATATATTTT.

The genes are TRBV19 and TRBJ2-5; 8 bases are shared with TRBD2. Germline values: CDR1 LNHDA, CDR2 SQIVND (reference sequence). The CDR3 runs to 13 residues. With V trimmed by 6 bases and J by 5 bases, 5 bases remained unmatched. The CDR3: CASRSGSYETQYF. Here the CDR3 DNA reads TGTGCCAGTAGGAGCGGGAGCTACGAGACCCAGTACTTC. Together with reference TRBV19 and TRBJ2-5, the CDR3 gives the full variable domain: DGGITQSPKYLFRKEGQNVTLSCEQNLNHDAMYWYRQDPGQGLRLIYYSQIVNDFQKGDIAEGYSVSREKKESFPLTVTSAQKNPTAFYLCASRSGSYETQYFGPGTRLLVL.

The chain is built from TRBV2 and TRBJ2-7, with TRBD2 identical over 7 bases. V dropped 5 bases and J dropped 2; count of bases not matched to a gene: 3. CDR1 and CDR2 (germline): SNHLY, FYNNEI. CDR3 size: 13 residues. For the CDR3, the DNA is TGTGCCAGCAGTCTAGCGGTCGCCTACGAGCAGTACTTC. The encoded protein is CASSLAVAYEQYF.

The chain combines TRBV15 with TRBJ2-5, with 7 bases lining up with TRBD1. The CDR3 runs to 16 residues. Losses at the gene ends were 0 bases for V and 2 bases for J; bases not matched to a gene: 6. The germline V gene encodes CDR1 LNHNV and CDR2 YYDKDF (reference sequence). CDR3: CATSRDPGTVQETQYF. The DNA for the CDR3 is TGTGCCACCAGCAGAGATCCCGGGACAGTGCAAGAGACCCAGTACTTC.

This chain uses TRBV2 with TRBJ2-5, with 7 bases matching TRBD1. The J call may be mistaken, given a closer DNA end match to TRBJ2-7. Germline CDR1 reads SNHLY; CDR2 reads FYNNEI. The CDR3 totals 13 residues. The CDR3 is CASRGQISYEQYF. Here the CDR3 DNA reads TGTGCCAGCCGGGGACAGATCTCCTACGAGCAGTACTTC.

This clone occurred a few times. Sequence at one end of the junction differs from germline and may be a read error. The gene calls are TRBV7-9 and TRBJ1-2; no clear D. The germline gives CDR1 SEHNR, CDR2 FQNEAQ (reference sequence). The CDR3 length is 11 residues. DNA for the CDR3: TGTTCCAGCAGCTTAGATGTAGGCTACACCTTC. Its translation is CSSSLDVGYTF.

This chain links TRBV11-2 with TRBJ2-7, with 7 bases aligning to TRBD1. CDR1 and CDR2 (germline): SGHAT, FQNNGV. V dropped 7 bases and J dropped 3; count of bases not matched to a gene: 15. This CDR3 spans 16 amino acids. Here the CDR3 reads CASTVGSGTVIYEQYF. For the CDR3, the DNA is TGTGCCAGCACCGTAGGGTCCGGGACAGTCATCTACGAGCAGTACTTC.

The CDR3 reads CASSEGRGTAYNEQFF. CDR3 coding DNA: TGCGCCAGCAGTGAGGGTAGGGGGACAGCTTACAATGAGCAGTTCTTC. The chain employs TRBV10-1 and TRBJ2-1; 7 bases agree with TRBD1. This CDR3 region has 16 residues. Germline values: CDR1 WNHNN, CDR2 SYGVQD (reference sequence). V lost 2 bases, J lost 4 bases, and 8 bases stayed unmatched.

This clone showed up just a few times. The rearrangement joins TRBV5-1 to TRBJ1-5, with 7 bases matching TRBD1. Trimming cost V 4 bases and J 4 bases; bases outside gene matches: 5. This CDR3 contains 14 residues. In germline, CDR1 is SGHRS, CDR2 YFSETQ. The CDR3 is CASSAGTANQPQHF. In DNA, the CDR3 is TGCGCCAGCAGCGCCGGGACAGCGAATCAGCCCCAGCATTTT.

This chain uses TRBV5-1 with TRBJ2-3; D possibly corresponds to TRBD2 (6 bases). The CDR3 totals 15 residues. Trimming stripped 4 bases from V and 2 bases from J, with 14 bases between. CDR1 is SGHRS, CDR2 YFSETQ, per germline. Here the CDR3 reads CASSPGGNPTDTQYF. The CDR3 nucleotides read TGCGCCAGCAGCCCCGGGGGAAACCCCACAGATACGCAGTATTTT.

The chain recombines TRBV19 with TRBJ1-1; TRBD1 matches 10 bases. The CDR3 runs 15 residues. Germline values: CDR1 LNHDA, CDR2 SQIVND (reference sequence). The CDR3 DNA is TGTGGCACGAAATGGGACAGGGGATCGAACACTGAAGCTTTCTTT. This sequence encodes CGTKWDRGSNTEAFF.